A single T cell receptor beta chain is shown here with its context. The antigen is not known. The identical CDR3 is also encoded by other nucleotide sequences in the sample. The data were obtained in a study of a mutant IDH1 vaccine in newly diagnosed glioma. Study as a whole: Investigators started vaccination 4-6 weeks after radiotherapy alone, or with temozolomide cycles.

Time point defined: week 35, safety follow-up. One vaccine dose held 300 ug of mutant IDH1 20-mer peptide and came with topical imiquimod. During weeks 1, 3, 5, 7, 11, 15, 19 and 23, patients received eight vaccinations. New WHO grade 3 or 4 astrocytomas that were IDH1-mutant and ATRX-lost occurred in the donors. The CDR3 runs 13 residues. V was pared by 3 bases and J by 1 base, with 7 bases between. Germline assignment: CDR1 LGHNA and CDR2 YNFKEQ. This table comes from immunoSEQ multiplex PCR, and its TCRdb copy is limited to in-frame clones, with some not included. The data contain over 30,000 clones, over 70% of them singletons.

The chain uses TRBV4-2 and TRBJ2-7; unclear D gene. The sample consisted of PBMCs, taken from a glioma patient whose treatment included an IDH1 peptide vaccine. This TCR was recovered from a woman aged 25 to 39 with glioma. Some clones in this sample may be carry-over from other donors' samples. Here the CDR3 DNA reads TGTGCCAGCAGCCAGGACGGGTCCTACGAGCAGTACTTC. This codes for CASSQDGSYEQYF.